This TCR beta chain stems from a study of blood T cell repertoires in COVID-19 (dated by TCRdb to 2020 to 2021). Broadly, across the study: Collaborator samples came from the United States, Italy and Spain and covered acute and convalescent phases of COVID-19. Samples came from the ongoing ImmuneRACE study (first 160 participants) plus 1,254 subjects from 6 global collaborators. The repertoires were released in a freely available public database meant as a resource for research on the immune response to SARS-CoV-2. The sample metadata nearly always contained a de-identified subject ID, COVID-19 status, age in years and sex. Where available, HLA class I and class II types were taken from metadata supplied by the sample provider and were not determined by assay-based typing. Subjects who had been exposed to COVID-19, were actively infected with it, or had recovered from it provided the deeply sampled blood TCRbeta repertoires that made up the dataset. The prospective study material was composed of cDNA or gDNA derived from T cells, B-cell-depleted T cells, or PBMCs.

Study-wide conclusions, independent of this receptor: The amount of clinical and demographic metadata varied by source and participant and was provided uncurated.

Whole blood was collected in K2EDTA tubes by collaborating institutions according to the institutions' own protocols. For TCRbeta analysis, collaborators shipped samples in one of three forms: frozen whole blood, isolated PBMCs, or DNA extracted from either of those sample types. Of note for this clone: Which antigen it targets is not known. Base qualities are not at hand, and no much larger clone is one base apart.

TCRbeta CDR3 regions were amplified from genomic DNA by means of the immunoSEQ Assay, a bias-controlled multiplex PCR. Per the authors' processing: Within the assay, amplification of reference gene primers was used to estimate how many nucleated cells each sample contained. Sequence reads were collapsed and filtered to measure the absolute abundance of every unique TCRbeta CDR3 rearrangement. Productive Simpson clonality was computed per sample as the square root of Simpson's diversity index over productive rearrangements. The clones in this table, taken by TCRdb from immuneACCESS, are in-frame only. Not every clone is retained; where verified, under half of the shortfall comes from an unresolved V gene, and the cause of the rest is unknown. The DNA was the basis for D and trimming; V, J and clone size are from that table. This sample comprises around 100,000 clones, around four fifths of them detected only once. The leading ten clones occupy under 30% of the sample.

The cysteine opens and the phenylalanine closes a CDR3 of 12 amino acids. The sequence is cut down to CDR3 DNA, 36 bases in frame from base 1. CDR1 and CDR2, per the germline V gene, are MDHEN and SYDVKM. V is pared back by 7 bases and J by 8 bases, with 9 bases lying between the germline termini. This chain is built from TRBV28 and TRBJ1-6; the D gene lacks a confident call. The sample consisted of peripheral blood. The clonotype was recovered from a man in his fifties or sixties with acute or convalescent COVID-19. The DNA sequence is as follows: TGTGCCAGCATGCAGTACGATTCACCCCTCCACTTT. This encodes CASMQYDSPLHF.